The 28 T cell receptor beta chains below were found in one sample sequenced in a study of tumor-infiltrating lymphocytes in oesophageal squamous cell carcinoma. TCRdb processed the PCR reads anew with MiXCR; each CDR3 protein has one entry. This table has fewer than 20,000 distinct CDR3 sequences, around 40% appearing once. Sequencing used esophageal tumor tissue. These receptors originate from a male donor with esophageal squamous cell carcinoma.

CDR3 residues: CASSIDRDQPQHF. In DNA form, the CDR3 reads TGTGCCAGCAGCATCGACAGAGATCAGCCCCAGCATTTT. The genes are TRBV6-4 and TRBJ1-5; TRBD1 might be the D (5 bases). CDR3 length: 13 residues. V was clipped by 6 bases and J by 5 bases, with 11 bases between them. CDR1 MRHNA and CDR2 SNTAGT come from the germline V gene.

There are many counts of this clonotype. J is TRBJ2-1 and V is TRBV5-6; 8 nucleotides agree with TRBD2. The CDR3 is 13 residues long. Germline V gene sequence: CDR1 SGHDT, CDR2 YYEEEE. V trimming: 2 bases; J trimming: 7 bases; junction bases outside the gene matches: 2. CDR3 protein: CASSFPSGNEQFF. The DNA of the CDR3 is TGTGCCAGCAGCTTCCCTAGCGGGAATGAGCAGTTCTTC.

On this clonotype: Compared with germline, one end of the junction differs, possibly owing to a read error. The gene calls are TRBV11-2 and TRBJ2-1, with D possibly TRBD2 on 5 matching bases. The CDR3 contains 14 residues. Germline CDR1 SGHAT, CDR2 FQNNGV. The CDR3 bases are TGTGCCAGCAGCTTATATTCTAGTTCCGGGGAGCTGTACTTC. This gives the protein CASSLYSSSGELYF.

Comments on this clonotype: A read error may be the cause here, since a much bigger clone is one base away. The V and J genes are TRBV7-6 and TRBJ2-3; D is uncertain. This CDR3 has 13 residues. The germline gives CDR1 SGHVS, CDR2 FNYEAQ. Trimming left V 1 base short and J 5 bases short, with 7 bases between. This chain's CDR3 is CASSLEYLDTQYF. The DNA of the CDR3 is TGTGCCAGCAGCTTAGAGTATCTAGATACGCAGTATTTT. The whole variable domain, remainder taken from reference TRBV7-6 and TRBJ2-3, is GAGVSQSPRYKVTKRGQDVALRCDPISGHVSLYWYRQALGQGPEFLTYFNYEAQQDKSGLPNDRFSAERPEGSISTLTIQRTEQRDSAMYRCASSLEYLDTQYFGPGTRLTVL.

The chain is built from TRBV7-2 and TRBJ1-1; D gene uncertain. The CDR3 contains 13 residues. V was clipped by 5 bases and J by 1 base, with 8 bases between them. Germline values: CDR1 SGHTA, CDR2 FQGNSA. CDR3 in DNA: TGTGCCAGCAGCCCACTCGAGAACACTGAAGCTTTCTTT. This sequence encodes CASSPLENTEAFF. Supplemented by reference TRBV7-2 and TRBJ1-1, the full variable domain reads GAGVSQSPSNKVTEKGKDVELRCDPISGHTALYWYRQSLGQGLEFLIYFQGNSAPDKSGLPSDRFSAERTGGSVSTLTIQRTQQEDSAVYLCASSPLENTEAFFGQGTRLTVV.

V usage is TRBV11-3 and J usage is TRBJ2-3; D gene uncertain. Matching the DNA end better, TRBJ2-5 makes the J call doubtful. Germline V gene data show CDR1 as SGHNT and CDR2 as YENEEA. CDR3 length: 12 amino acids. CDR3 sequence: CASSPHLETQYF. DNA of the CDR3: TGTGCCAGCAGCCCCCATTTGGAGACCCAGTACTTC.

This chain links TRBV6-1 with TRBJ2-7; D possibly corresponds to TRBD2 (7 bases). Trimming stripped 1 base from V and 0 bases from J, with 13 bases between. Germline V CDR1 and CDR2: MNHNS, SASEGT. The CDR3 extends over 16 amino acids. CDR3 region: CASSEGWGGSSYEQYF. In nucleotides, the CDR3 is TGTGCCAGCAGTGAAGGTTGGGGGGGCTCCTCCTACGAGCAGTACTTC.

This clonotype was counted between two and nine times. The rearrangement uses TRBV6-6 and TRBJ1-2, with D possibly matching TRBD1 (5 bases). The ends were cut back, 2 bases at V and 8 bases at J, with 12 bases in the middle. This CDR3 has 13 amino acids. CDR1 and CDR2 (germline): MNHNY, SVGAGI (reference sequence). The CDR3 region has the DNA TGTGCCAGCAGTTACGACAGCGTGGGCGGCTACACCTTC. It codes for CASSYDSVGGYTF.

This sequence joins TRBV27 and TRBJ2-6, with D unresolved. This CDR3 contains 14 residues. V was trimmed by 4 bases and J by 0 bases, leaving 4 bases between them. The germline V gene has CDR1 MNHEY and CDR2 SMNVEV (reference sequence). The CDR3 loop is CASSWGSGANVLTF. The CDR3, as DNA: TGTGCCAGCAGTTGGGGCTCTGGGGCCAACGTCCTGACTTTC. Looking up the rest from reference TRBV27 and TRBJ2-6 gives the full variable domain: EAQVTQNPRYLITVTGKKLTVTCSQNMNHEYMSWYRQDPGLGLRQIYYSMNVEVTDKGDVPEGYKVSRKEKRNFPLILESPSPNQTSLYFCASSWGSGANVLTFGAGSRLTVL.

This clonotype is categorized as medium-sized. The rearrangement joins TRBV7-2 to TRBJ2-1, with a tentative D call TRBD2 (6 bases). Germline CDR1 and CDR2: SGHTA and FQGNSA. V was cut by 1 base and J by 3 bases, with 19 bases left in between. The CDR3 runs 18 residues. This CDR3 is CASSLGPRLEYGYNEQFF. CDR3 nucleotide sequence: TGTGCCAGCAGCTTAGGCCCTCGACTAGAATATGGCTACAATGAGCAGTTCTTC.

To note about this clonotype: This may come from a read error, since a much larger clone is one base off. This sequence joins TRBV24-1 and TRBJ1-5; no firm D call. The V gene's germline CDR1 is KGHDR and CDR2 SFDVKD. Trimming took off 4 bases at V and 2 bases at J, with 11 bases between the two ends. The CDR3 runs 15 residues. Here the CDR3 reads CATSEPGYGNQPQHF. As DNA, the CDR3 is TGTGCCACCAGTGAGCCGGGGTATGGCAATCAGCCCCAGCATTTT.

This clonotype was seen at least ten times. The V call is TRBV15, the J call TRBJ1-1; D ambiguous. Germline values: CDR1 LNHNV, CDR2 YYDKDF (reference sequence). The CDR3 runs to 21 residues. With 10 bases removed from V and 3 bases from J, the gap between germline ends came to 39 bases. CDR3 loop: CASNPEIGSPRPRKVYTEAFF. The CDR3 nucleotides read TGTGCCAGCAACCCGGAAATCGGGTCGCCTCGCCCTAGAAAGGTTTACACTGAAGCTTTCTTT.

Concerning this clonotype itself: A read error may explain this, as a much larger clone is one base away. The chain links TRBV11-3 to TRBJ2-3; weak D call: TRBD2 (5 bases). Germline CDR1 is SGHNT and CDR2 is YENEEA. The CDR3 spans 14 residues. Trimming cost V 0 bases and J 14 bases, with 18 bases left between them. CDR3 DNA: TGTGCCAGCAGCTTAGATCAGTACACCGGGGAGCTGTATTTT. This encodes CASSLDQYTGELYF.

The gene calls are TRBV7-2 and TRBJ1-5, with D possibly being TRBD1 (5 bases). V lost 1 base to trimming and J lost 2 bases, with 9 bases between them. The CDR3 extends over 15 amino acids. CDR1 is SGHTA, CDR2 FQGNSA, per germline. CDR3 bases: TGTGCCAGCAGCTTAGTAGGGGAGGGCAATCAGCCCCAGCATTTT. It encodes CASSLVGEGNQPQHF.

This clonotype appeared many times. The CDR3: CASSLGAGTSQETQYF. DNA of the CDR3: TGTGCCAGCAGCTTGGGTGCCGGGACTAGCCAGGAGACCCAGTACTTC. This chain joins TRBV5-6 and TRBJ2-5, with 9 bases identical to TRBD2. The germline V gene encodes CDR1 SGHDT and CDR2 YYEEEE. The CDR3 totals 16 residues. Trimming cost V 0 bases and J 5 bases; bases outside gene matches: 8. Full variable domain (rest looked up from reference TRBV5-6 and TRBJ2-5): DAGVTQSPTHLIKTRGQQVTLRCSPKSGHDTVSWYQQALGQGPQFIFQYYEEEERQRGNFPDRFSGHQFPNYSSELNVNALLLGDSALYLCASSLGAGTSQETQYFGPGTRLLVL.

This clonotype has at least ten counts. The CDR3 is CASSRFAEAGELFF. In nucleotides, the CDR3 is TGTGCCAGCAGTCGGTTCGCGGAGGCCGGGGAGCTGTTTTTT. The gene calls are TRBV6-1 and TRBJ2-2; possible D gene TRBD2, 5 bases. Germline V gene lookup returns CDR1 MNHNS and CDR2 SASEGT. CDR3 length: 14 residues. V was clipped by 5 bases and J by 6 bases, with 13 bases between them.

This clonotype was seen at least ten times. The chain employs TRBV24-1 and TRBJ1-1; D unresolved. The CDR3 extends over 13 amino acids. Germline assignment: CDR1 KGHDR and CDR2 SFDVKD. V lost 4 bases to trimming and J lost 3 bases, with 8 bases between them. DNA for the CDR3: TGTGCCACCAGTGAATCTCCAGACACTGAAGCTTTCTTT. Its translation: CATSESPDTEAFF.

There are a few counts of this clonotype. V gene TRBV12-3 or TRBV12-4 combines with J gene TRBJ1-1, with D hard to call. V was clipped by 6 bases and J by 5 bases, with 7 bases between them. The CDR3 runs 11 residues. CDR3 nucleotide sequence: TGTGCCAGCAGCCGTAGGACTGAAGCTTTCTTT. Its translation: CASSRRTEAFF.

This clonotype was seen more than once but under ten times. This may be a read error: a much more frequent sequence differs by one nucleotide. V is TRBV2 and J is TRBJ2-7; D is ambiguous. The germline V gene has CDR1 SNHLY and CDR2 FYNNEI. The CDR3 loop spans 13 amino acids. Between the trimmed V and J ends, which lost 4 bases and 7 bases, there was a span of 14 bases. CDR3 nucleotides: TGTGCCAGCAGTGTAGGCTCCTACAATGAGCAGTACTTC. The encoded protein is CASSVGSYNEQYF.

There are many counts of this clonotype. CDR3 amino acids: CASSWGTSGSTDTQYF. The DNA for the CDR3 is TGTGCCAGCAGTTGGGGGACTAGCGGGAGCACAGATACGCAGTATTTT. The chain has TRBV2 and TRBJ2-3; 12 nucleotides line up with TRBD2. Germline CDR1 SNHLY, CDR2 FYNNEI. Trimming cost V 5 bases and J 0 bases; bases outside gene matches: 3. The CDR3 has 16 residues.

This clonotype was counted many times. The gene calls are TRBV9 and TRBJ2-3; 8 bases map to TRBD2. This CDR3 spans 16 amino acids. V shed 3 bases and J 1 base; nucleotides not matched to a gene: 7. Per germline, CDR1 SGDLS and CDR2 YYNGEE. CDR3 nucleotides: TGTGCCAGCAGCGGGGAGGAGACTAGCGGCACAGATACGCAGTATTTT. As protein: CASSGEETSGTDTQYF.

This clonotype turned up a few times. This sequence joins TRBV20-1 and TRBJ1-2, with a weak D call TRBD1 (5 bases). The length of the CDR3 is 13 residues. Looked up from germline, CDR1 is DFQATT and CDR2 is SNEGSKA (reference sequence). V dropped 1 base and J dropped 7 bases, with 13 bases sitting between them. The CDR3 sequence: CSARVTQVFGYTF. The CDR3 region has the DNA TGCAGTGCTAGAGTTACACAGGTTTTTGGCTACACCTTC.

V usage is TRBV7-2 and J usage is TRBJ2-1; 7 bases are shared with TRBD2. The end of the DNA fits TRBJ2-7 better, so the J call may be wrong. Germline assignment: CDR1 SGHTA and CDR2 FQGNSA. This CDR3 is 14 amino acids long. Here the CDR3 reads CASIEGGPYNEQYF. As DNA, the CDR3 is TGTGCCAGCATCGAGGGAGGGCCGTACAATGAGCAGTACTTC.

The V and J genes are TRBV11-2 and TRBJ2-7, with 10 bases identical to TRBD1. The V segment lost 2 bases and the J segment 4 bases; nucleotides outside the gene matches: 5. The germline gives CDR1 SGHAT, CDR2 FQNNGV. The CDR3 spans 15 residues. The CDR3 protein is CASSLNGDRGYEQYF. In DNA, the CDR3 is TGTGCCAGCAGCTTAAATGGGGACAGGGGATACGAGCAGTACTTC.

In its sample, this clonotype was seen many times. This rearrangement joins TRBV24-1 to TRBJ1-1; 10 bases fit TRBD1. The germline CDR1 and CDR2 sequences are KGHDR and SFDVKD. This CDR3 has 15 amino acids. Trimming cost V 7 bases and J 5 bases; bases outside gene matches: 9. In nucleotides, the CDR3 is TGTGCCACCAGCGCCTCTGACAGGGGGCTGACTGAAGCTTTCTTT. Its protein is CATSASDRGLTEAFF.

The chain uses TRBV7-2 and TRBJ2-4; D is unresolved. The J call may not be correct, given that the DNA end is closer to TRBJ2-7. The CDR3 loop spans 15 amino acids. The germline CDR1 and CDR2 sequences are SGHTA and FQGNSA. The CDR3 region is CASSLEVMDGSEQYF. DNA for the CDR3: TGTGCCAGCAGCTTAGAGGTAATGGACGGCTCCGAGCAGTACTTC.

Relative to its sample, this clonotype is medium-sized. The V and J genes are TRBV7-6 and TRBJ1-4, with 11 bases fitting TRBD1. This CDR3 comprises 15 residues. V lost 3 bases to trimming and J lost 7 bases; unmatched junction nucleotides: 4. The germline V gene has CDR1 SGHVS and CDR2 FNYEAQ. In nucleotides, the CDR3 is TGTGCCAGCAGCTTGGCGGACAGGGGGCCTGAAAAACTGTTTTTT. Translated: CASSLADRGPEKLFF.

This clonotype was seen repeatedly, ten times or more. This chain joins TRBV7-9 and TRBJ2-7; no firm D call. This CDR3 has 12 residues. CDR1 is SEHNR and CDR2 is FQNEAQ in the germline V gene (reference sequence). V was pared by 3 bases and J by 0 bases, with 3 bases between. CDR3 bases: TGTGCCAGCAGCTTCTTCTCCTACGAGCAGTACTTC. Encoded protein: CASSFFSYEQYF.